This T cell receptor (beta chain) was captured by sequencing in a study of regulatory T cells in long-lasting Graves disease. The germline V gene has CDR1 SQVTM and CDR2 ANQGSEA. The CDR3 loop spans 12 amino acids. The V segment lost 7 bases and the J segment 1 base; nucleotides outside the gene matches: 3. The TCR beta library used iRepertoire HTBI primers with Arm-PCR amplification of CDR3. Each CDR3 protein is one row after TCRdb ran MiXCR on the multiplex PCR reads. This sample carries about 400,000 distinct CDR3 sequences, 15% of them seen once, and the ten largest clones take about 8.2%. Study observations and caveats: Blood alone, not thyroid tissue, was studied. Fewer public clonotypes were shared by new patients (approximately 1,000) than by persistent patients (roughly 2,600).

In the case of this clonotype: The antigen remains undetermined.

Time point given: newly diagnosed GD, antithyroid drugs for less than 3 months. PBMCs were the source of the RNA used for TCR sequencing. The authors diagnosed Graves' disease using American Thyroid Association guidelines. This sample also belongs to another study, concerning T cells in Graves' hyperthyroidism and ophthalmopathy.

The chain recombines TRBV29-1 with TRBJ2-7; 8 bases map to TRBD1. The sequence was collected from a woman in her forties with Graves disease. The source was peripheral blood mononuclear cells (PBMCs), collected at new diagnosis, from a patient treated with antithyroid drugs. CDR3 region: CSGGTGSYEQYF. CDR3 DNA sequence: TGCAGCGGGGGGACAGGTTCCTACGAGCAGTACTTC.